One and the same sample provided the 30 T cell receptor beta chains below, sequenced in a study of shared clonotypes between healthy human individuals. TCRdb keeps only in-frame clones here, not all; method: immunoSEQ multiplex PCR. Among 2 million to 2.5 million clones listed, roughly 93% were seen once. Material for sequencing was naive CD4+ T cells from PBMCs. Subset defined: CD45RA+ positively selected. These receptors all come from a man in his late teens or twenties in good health. Some clones in this sample may be carry-over from other donors' samples.

The V gene is TRBV19, the J gene TRBJ1-5; tentatively, D is TRBD1 (6 bases). The CDR3 is 14 residues long. Germline CDR1 is LNHDA and CDR2 is SQIVND (reference sequence). Trimming removed 8 bases from V and 7 bases from J, with 18 bases in between. CDR3 nucleotide sequence: TGTGCCAGTGGGGAAGGGGGGGTTTGGCAGCCCCAGCATTTT. This codes for CASGEGGVWQPQHF.

The chain carries TRBV5-1 and TRBJ2-1; D may be TRBD2 (6 bases). V was clipped by 0 bases and J by 0 bases, with 10 bases between them. The CDR3 is made up of 16 amino acids. Per germline, CDR1 SGHRS and CDR2 YFSETQ. Written as DNA, the CDR3 is TGCGCCAGCAGCTTGGTTGCGGGAACCTCCTACAATGAGCAGTTCTTC. Its protein is CASSLVAGTSYNEQFF.

This sequence joins TRBV27 and TRBJ2-2, with D tentatively TRBD1 or TRBD2 (5 bases each). This CDR3 comprises 15 residues. Germline lookup yields CDR1 MNHEY and CDR2 SMNVEV (reference sequence). Trimming took off 10 bases at V and 5 bases at J, with 20 bases between the two ends. The CDR3 DNA follows: TGTGCCACTAGGGGACGGGCCTCCTTTACCGGGGAGCTGTTTTTT. Its translation is CATRGRASFTGELFF.

The rearrangement uses TRBV28 and TRBJ2-5, with TRBD1 identical over 7 bases. V shed 5 bases and J 0 bases; nucleotides not matched to a gene: 3. Germline V lookup: CDR1 MDHEN, CDR2 SYDVKM. The CDR3 extends over 14 amino acids. The CDR3 protein is CASSNGQDQETQYF. The CDR3 DNA sequence: TGTGCCAGCAGTAACGGACAGGACCAAGAGACCCAGTACTTC.

V is TRBV27 and J is TRBJ2-3; the D call may be TRBD1 or TRBD2 (5 bases each). The length of the CDR3 is 20 residues. Germline CDR1 and CDR2: MNHEY and SMNVEV (reference sequence). The V end was cut by 3 bases, the J end by 0 bases, with 25 bases between. CDR3 sequence: CASSFRLLRGPNTSTDTQYF. DNA for the CDR3: TGTGCCAGCAGTTTCCGTCTTCTACGGGGCCCAAACACTAGCACAGATACGCAGTATTTT.

The chain joins TRBV27 to TRBJ2-3, with D uncertain. V lost 6 bases and J 0 bases, leaving 13 bases between the germline ends. This CDR3 spans 15 amino acids. From germline, CDR1 is MNHEY and CDR2 SMNVEV (reference sequence). CDR3 coding DNA: TGTGCCAGCAGGTTGGGTAGGCCGAGCACAGATACGCAGTATTTT. It encodes CASRLGRPSTDTQYF.

The chain combines TRBV7-3 with TRBJ2-5; 7 bases map to TRBD2. Germline CDR1 and CDR2: SGHTA and FQGTGA. Losses at the gene ends were 3 bases for V and 1 base for J; bases not matched to a gene: 11. The CDR3 is made up of 17 amino acids. The CDR3 sequence: CASSLNWEGRTQETQYF. CDR3 DNA: TGTGCCAGCAGCTTGAATTGGGAGGGACGGACCCAAGAGACCCAGTACTTC.

The chain links TRBV28 to TRBJ2-5; TRBD2 aligns across 10 bases. The V and J ends lost 5 bases and 5 bases, in that order; junction bases with no gene match: 11. The CDR3 extends over 16 amino acids. The germline gives CDR1 MDHEN, CDR2 SYDVKM. The CDR3 is CASSPARTSGAETQYF. The CDR3 nucleotides read TGTGCCAGCAGTCCCGCAAGGACTAGCGGAGCCGAGACCCAGTACTTC.

Only one count was recorded for this clone. The J gene is TRBJ2-5, the V gene TRBV11-2; D might be TRBD1 (5 bases). The length of the CDR3 is 17 residues. The V gene lost 1 base and the J gene lost 4 bases, with 19 bases spanning the gap. The germline gives CDR1 SGHAT, CDR2 FQNNGV. The CDR3 sequence: CASSLVGRQHTGETQYF. The CDR3 DNA sequence: TGTGCCAGCAGCTTAGTGGGGCGTCAGCATACGGGAGAGACCCAGTACTTC.

The chain couples TRBV4-2 to TRBJ2-1; D uncertain. V shed 4 bases and J shed 7 bases, with 20 bases lying between them. The CDR3 consists of 16 residues. Germline loops: CDR1 LGHNA, CDR2 YNFKEQ. The CDR3 region is CASSRLGPEIGNEQFF. CDR3 in DNA: TGTGCCAGCAGCCGGCTGGGCCCTGAGATCGGAAATGAGCAGTTCTTC.

The chain has TRBV5-1 and TRBJ1-3, with 7 positions matching TRBD1. V was clipped by 4 bases and J by 2 bases; unmatched bases: 9. Germline lookup yields CDR1 SGHRS and CDR2 YFSETQ. The CDR3 has 16 residues. DNA of the CDR3: TGCGCCAGCAGCAAGGAATCACAGGGGCCTGGAAACACCATATATTTT. Translated, it gives CASSKESQGPGNTIYF.

The J gene is TRBJ2-2, the V gene TRBV2; no clear D. The V and J ends lost 5 bases and 0 bases respectively, with 10 bases between them. CDR1 SNHLY and CDR2 FYNNEI come from the germline V gene. The CDR3 covers 15 residues. DNA for the CDR3: TGTGCCAGCAGTTCCAGTGGGCCGAACACCGGGGAGCTGTTTTTT. The encoded protein is CASSSSGPNTGELFF.

The chain carries TRBV28 and TRBJ2-2; D is perhaps TRBD2 (5 bases). This CDR3 region has 14 residues. The ends were cut back, 8 bases at V and 3 bases at J, with 13 bases in the middle. The germline gives CDR1 MDHEN, CDR2 SYDVKM. CDR3 region: CASFNQRYTGELFF. The DNA for the CDR3 is TGTGCCAGCTTCAACCAGCGGTACACCGGGGAGCTGTTTTTT. The full variable domain, rest sourced from reference TRBV28 and TRBJ2-2, is DVKVTQSSRYLVKRTGEKVFLECVQDMDHENMFWYRQDPGLGLRLIYFSYDVKMKEKGDIPEGYSVSREKKERFSLILESASTNQTSMYLCASFNQRYTGELFFGEGSRLTVL.

The chain couples TRBV9 to TRBJ2-1; D could derive from TRBD1 or TRBD2 (6 bases each). V was clipped by 3 bases and J by 9 bases, with 7 bases between them. CDR3 size: 11 residues. Germline loops: CDR1 SGDLS, CDR2 YYNGEE. CDR3 bases: TGTGCCAGCAGCGCGGGGGCTGAGCAGTTCTTC. Amino acids: CASSAGAEQFF.

This clone was seen more than once but under ten times. V is TRBV7-9 and J is TRBJ1-1, with D hard to call. V lost 5 bases and J 5 bases, leaving 9 bases between the germline ends. The CDR3 is made up of 12 amino acids. Germline CDR1 reads SEHNR; CDR2 reads FQNEAQ (reference sequence). The CDR3 DNA sequence: TGTGCCAGCAGCCCTCCCTCGACTGAAGCTTTCTTT. Translation gives CASSPPSTEAFF.

The chain couples TRBV11-2 to TRBJ2-7; 7 positions match TRBD1. Germline V lookup: CDR1 SGHAT, CDR2 FQNNGV. The CDR3 has 13 amino acids. V dropped 4 bases and J dropped 6; count of bases not matched to a gene: 6. CDR3 region: CASSSSGGREQYF. CDR3 nucleotides: TGTGCCAGCAGCTCCTCAGGGGGACGCGAGCAGTACTTC.

V and J are TRBV28 and TRBJ1-4; possibly TRBD1 for D (6 bases). The V and J ends lost 5 bases and 1 base respectively, with 14 bases between them. CDR1 MDHEN and CDR2 SYDVKM come from the germline V gene. This CDR3 is 16 amino acids long. Written as DNA, the CDR3 is TGTGCCAGCAGTATAGGAGGGGGGGGAACTAATGAAAAACTGTTTTTT. Translation gives CASSIGGGGTNEKLFF.

In its sample, this clone was seen once. V gene TRBV11-2 combines with J gene TRBJ2-3; TRBD2 matches at 7 bases. Germline CDR1 and CDR2: SGHAT and FQNNGV. The CDR3 covers 14 residues. V trimming: 5 bases; J trimming: 4 bases; junction bases outside the gene matches: 6. CDR3 nucleotides: TGTGCCAGCAGCGCAACGGCGGGAGCAGATACGCAGTATTTT. As protein: CASSATAGADTQYF.

This clone was observed a handful of times. Here the CDR3 reads CASRNYESRFRNTIYF. CDR3 in DNA: TGTGCCAGTAGGAATTACGAGTCGAGGTTTAGAAACACCATATATTTT. J is TRBJ1-3 and V is TRBV19; D ambiguous. Germline CDR1 LNHDA, CDR2 SQIVND (reference sequence). This CDR3 comprises 16 residues. The germline V and J ends were trimmed by 6 bases and 5 bases, with 20 bases remaining between them.

The count of this clone is one. This chain links TRBV6-1 with TRBJ1-1; 7 bases fit TRBD1. J was trimmed by 4 bases and V by 7 bases; bases with no gene match: 9. CDR1 and CDR2 (germline): MNHNS, SASEGT. This CDR3 comprises 14 residues. This CDR3 is CASKFGQEATEAFF. The DNA of the CDR3 is TGTGCCAGCAAATTCGGACAGGAGGCCACTGAAGCTTTCTTT.

This chain connects TRBV5-1 to TRBJ2-7, with 7 nucleotides matching TRBD1. The CDR3 covers 15 residues. Germline V CDR1 and CDR2: SGHRS, YFSETQ. V shed 2 bases and J 4 bases; nucleotides not matched to a gene: 9. CDR3 nucleotides: TGCGCCAGCAGCTTAATGACAGGGAAGGGTTACGAGCAGTACTTC. Translating it yields CASSLMTGKGYEQYF.

The chain is built from TRBV28 and TRBJ2-4; 13 bases are a match to TRBD2. Germline CDR1 and CDR2: MDHEN and SYDVKM. The trim removed 5 bases at V and 0 bases at J, leaving 10 bases unmatched. The CDR3 is made up of 19 amino acids. The CDR3 coding sequence is TGTGCCAGCAGTCCACCGGGACTAGCGGGAAGTCTAGCCAAAAACATTCAGTACTTC. Its protein product is CASSPPGLAGSLAKNIQYF.

The gene calls are TRBV30 and TRBJ2-1; TRBD1 agrees at 8 bases. The V gene's germline CDR1 is GTSNPN and CDR2 SVGIG (reference sequence). The J segment lost 8 bases and the V segment lost 1 base, leaving 10 bases of the junction unmatched. The CDR3 runs 15 residues. CDR3 region: CAWSAMTGAGDEQFF. The CDR3 nucleotides read TGTGCCTGGAGTGCTATGACAGGGGCTGGGGATGAGCAGTTCTTC.

The rearrangement joins TRBV30 to TRBJ2-2; no definite D call. Germline V CDR1 and CDR2: GTSNPN, SVGIG (reference sequence). V was cut by 2 bases and J by 6 bases, with 10 bases left in between. This CDR3 spans 13 amino acids. The DNA for the CDR3 is TGTGCCTGGAGTACTCTTAAATCCGGGGAGCTGTTTTTT. Protein sequence: CAWSTLKSGELFF.

V usage is TRBV14 and J usage is TRBJ2-3; D is uncertain. This CDR3 comprises 15 residues. Per germline, CDR1 SGHDN and CDR2 FVKESK. V lost 1 base to trimming and J lost 2 bases, with 10 bases between them. This CDR3 is CASSQGLHSTDTQYF. CDR3 DNA: TGTGCCAGCAGCCAAGGACTCCACTCCACAGATACGCAGTATTTT.

This rearrangement joins TRBV19 to TRBJ2-7; 7 bases are a match to TRBD1. The germline V gene encodes CDR1 LNHDA and CDR2 SQIVND (reference sequence). The CDR3 contains 16 residues. Unmatched junction bases numbered 7, after V lost 0 bases and J lost 2 bases. In DNA form, the CDR3 reads TGTGCCAGTAGTATAGAGGCGGCAGGGGGTACCTACGAGCAGTACTTC. It codes for CASSIEAAGGTYEQYF.

The CDR3 nucleotides read TGTGCCAGCAGCGTAGGCAGGGGGCAAACTGAAGCTTTCTTT. This gives the protein CASSVGRGQTEAFF. This chain uses TRBV9 with TRBJ1-1; 8 bases line up with TRBD1. The CDR3 has 14 amino acids. CDR1 and CDR2 (germline): SGDLS, YYNGEE. Trimming removed 0 bases from V and 5 bases from J; junction bases left unmatched: 3.

The chain couples TRBV6-1 to TRBJ1-1; TRBD1 is a possible D gene (5 bases). Germline V gives CDR1 MNHNS, CDR2 SASEGT. The CDR3 sequence is 15 residues long. Trimming removed 3 bases from V and 6 bases from J, with 17 bases in between. Here the CDR3 reads CASSEGPIGVAEAFF. Written as DNA, the CDR3 is TGTGCCAGCAGTGAGGGGCCCATCGGAGTAGCTGAAGCTTTCTTT.

The V gene is TRBV5-1, the J gene TRBJ1-4, with a weak D call TRBD1 (6 bases). Germline V gene sequence: CDR1 SGHRS, CDR2 YFSETQ. This CDR3 is built from 14 residues. Trimming shortened V by 3 bases and J by 7 bases, and 13 bases separated the two germline ends. Here the CDR3 DNA reads TGCGCCAGCAGCTCACAGGGTGATGGTGAAAAACTGTTTTTT. This gives the protein CASSSQGDGEKLFF. Full variable domain (rest looked up from reference TRBV5-1 and TRBJ1-4): KAGVTQTPRYLIKTRGQQVTLSCSPISGHRSVSWYQQTPGQGLQFLFEYFSETQRNKGNFPGRFSGRQFSNSRSEMNVSTLELGDSALYLCASSSQGDGEKLFFGSGTQLSVL.

The CDR3, as DNA: TGCGCCAGCAGTGAGGGTCGGCGGGGCACAGATACGCAGTATTTT. Translating gives CASSEGRRGTDTQYF. The chain joins TRBV10-1 to TRBJ2-3, with D possibly matching TRBD2 (5 bases). V gave up 2 bases and J gave up 1 base, with 10 bases separating them. Germline V gene sequence: CDR1 WNHNN, CDR2 SYGVQD (reference sequence). The CDR3 has 15 residues.